This passage covers 3 T cell receptor beta chains from one sample sequenced in a study of cytomegalovirus exposure and HLA in healthy donors. Use of 60 Vbeta and 13 Jbeta primers characterized the PCR. The method was immunoSEQ multiplex PCR; TCRdb's version includes in-frame clones alone and lacks a portion of them. The sample's table shows about 140,000 clones. The sample comprised PBMCs. The receptors come from a woman in her late teens or twenties in good health and CMV-seronegative.

J is TRBJ1-3 and V is TRBV5-7, with a weak D call TRBD1 (5 bases). Being an ORF, TRBV5-7 has a function that is uncertain. The germline V and J ends were trimmed by 0 bases and 0 bases, with 10 bases remaining between them. This CDR3 is 16 amino acids long. DNA of the CDR3: TGTGCCAGCAGCTTGGGGACAAACTCCTCTGGAAACACCATATATTTT. This translates into CASSLGTNSSGNTIYF.

This rearrangement joins TRBV19 to TRBJ2-5, with 15 bases aligning to TRBD2. The trim removed 1 base at V and 4 bases at J, leaving 4 bases unmatched. The CDR3 has 17 amino acids. Germline CDR1 reads LNHDA; CDR2 reads SQIVND (reference sequence). The CDR3 nucleotides are TGTGCCAGTAGTATAGGTGGACTAGCGGGAGGGAGAGAGACCCAGTACTTC. This gives the protein CASSIGGLAGGRETQYF.

The chain has TRBV25-1 and TRBJ2-3; maybe TRBD2 (7 bases). The CDR3 is 15 residues long. The germline V and J ends were trimmed by 7 bases and 2 bases, with 16 bases remaining between them. Germline loops: CDR1 MGHDK, CDR2 SYGVNS. CDR3 coding DNA: TGTGCCAGCAACTGGGGGGGCGGGAACACAGATACGCAGTATTTT. The encoded protein is CASNWGGGNTDTQYF.